The entry that follows covers one TCR beta chain sequence. The CDR3 totals 11 residues. The germline CDR1 and CDR2 sequences are KGHDR and SFDVKD. Trimming pared 12 bases from V and 10 bases from J, leaving 14 bases between. The repertoire was sequenced with immunoSEQ multiplex PCR; TCRdb's copy has only in-frame clones and lacks some. The sample has about 120,000 clones; 85% to 95% are singletons. This entry belongs to a study of control samples from healthy donors and cancer patients. The chain has TRBV24-1 and TRBJ1-4, with D tentatively TRBD1 (5 bases). The TCR originated in a man younger than 40 in good health. Specimen: blood. The chain's CDR3 is CAAQGGGKLFF. The CDR3 coding sequence is TGTGCCGCCCAGGGAGGAGGAAAACTGTTTTTT.